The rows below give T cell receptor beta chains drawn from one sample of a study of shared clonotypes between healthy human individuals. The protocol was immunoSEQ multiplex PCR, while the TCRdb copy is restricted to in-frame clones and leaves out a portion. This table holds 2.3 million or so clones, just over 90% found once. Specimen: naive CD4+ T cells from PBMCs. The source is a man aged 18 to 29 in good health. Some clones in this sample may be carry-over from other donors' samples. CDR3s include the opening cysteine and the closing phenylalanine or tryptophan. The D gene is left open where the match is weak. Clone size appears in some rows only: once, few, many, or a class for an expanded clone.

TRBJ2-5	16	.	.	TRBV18	CASSPRRDLYEETQYF	TGTGCCAGCTCACCCCGCCGGGACCTATACGAAGAGACCCAGTACTTC
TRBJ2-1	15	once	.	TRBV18	CASSPMSGSYNEQFF	TGTGCCAGCTCACCAATGTCCGGCTCCTACAATGAGCAGTTCTTC
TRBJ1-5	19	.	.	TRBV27	CASSDTGRGPKRENQPQHF	TGTGCCAGCAGTGATACAGGGAGAGGCCCAAAACGGGAGAATCAGCCCCAGCATTTT
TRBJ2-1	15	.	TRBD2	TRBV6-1	CASSEAPGGARVQFF	TGTGCCAGCAGTGAAGCCCCCGGGGGGGCAAGAGTGCAGTTCTTC
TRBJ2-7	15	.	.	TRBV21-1	CASSKFYRLSYEQYF	TGTGCCAGCAGCAAATTTTACAGGTTAAGCTACGAGCAGTACTTC
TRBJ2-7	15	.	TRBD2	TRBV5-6	CASSHREAGGYEQYF	TGTGCCAGCAGCCACCGGGAAGCGGGAGGATACGAGCAGTACTTC
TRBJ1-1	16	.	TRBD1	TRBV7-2	CASSVTWDRVNTEAFF	TGTGCCAGCAGCGTGACCTGGGACAGGGTGAACACTGAAGCTTTCTTT
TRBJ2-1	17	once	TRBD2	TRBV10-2	CASSVPPGTSGKDEQFF	TGCGCCAGCAGTGTCCCACCTGGGACTAGCGGGAAGGATGAGCAGTTCTTC
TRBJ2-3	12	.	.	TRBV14	CASSQLRDTQYF	TGTGCCAGCAGCCAGTTGAGAGATACGCAGTATTTT
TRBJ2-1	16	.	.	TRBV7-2	CASSLAGGPSVYEQFF	TGTGCCAGCAGCTTAGCGGGCGGGCCCAGTGTCTATGAGCAGTTCTTC
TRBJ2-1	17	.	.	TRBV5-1	CASSLRRVPAGYNEQFF	TGCGCCAGCAGCCTGCGACGCGTCCCGGCGGGTTACAATGAGCAGTTCTTC
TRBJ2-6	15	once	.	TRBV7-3	CASSHMGPGANVLTF	TGTGCCAGCAGTCACATGGGCCCCGGGGCCAACGTCCTGACTTTC
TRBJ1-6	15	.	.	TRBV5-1	CASSLGGLINSPLHF	TGCGCCAGCAGCCTCGGGGGATTGATTAATTCACCCCTCCACTTT
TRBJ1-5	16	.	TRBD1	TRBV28	CASSSPDRGSYQPQHF	TGTGCCAGCAGTTCCCCAGACAGGGGGTCTTATCAGCCCCAGCATTTT
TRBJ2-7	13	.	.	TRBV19	CASSMYGPYEQYF	TGTGCCAGTAGTATGTACGGCCCCTACGAGCAGTACTTC
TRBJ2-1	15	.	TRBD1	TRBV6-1	CASSRDRGSYNEQFF	TGTGCCAGCAGCCGGGACAGGGGGTCCTACAATGAGCAGTTCTTC
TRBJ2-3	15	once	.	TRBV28	CASSFRRGWSDTQYF	TGTGCCAGCAGTTTTCGGAGGGGGTGGTCAGATACGCAGTATTTT
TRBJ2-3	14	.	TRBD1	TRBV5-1	CASSFGTGTDTQYF	TGCGCCAGCAGCTTCGGGACAGGGACAGATACGCAGTATTTT
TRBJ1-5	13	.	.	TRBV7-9	CASSLEGSQPQHF	TGTGCCAGCAGCTTAGAAGGGTCTCAGCCCCAGCATTTT
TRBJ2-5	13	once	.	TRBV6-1	CATLTRGRETQYF	TGTGCCACCTTAACCAGGGGGAGGGAGACCCAGTACTTC
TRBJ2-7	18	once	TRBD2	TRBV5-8	CASSLAGASGRQSYEQYF	TGTGCCAGCAGCTTGGCGGGTGCTAGCGGGAGGCAATCCTACGAGCAGTACTTC
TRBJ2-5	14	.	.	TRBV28	CASSLPGTQETQYF	TGTGCCAGCAGTTTGCCAGGGACTCAAGAGACCCAGTACTTC
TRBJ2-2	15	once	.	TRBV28	CASSDRERDTGELFF	TGTGCCAGCAGTGACCGGGAGCGGGACACCGGGGAGCTGTTTTTT
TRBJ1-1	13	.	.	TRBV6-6	CASSLPPNVEAFF	TGTGCCAGCAGCCTCCCCCCCAATGTTGAAGCTTTCTTT
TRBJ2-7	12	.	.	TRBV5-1	CASSFPGNEQYF	TGCGCCAGCAGCTTCCCAGGCAACGAGCAGTACTTC
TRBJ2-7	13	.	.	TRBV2	CASRQRPTYEQYF	TGTGCCAGCAGACAGAGACCTACCTACGAGCAGTACTTC
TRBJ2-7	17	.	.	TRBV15	CATSRSQGRGGADEQYF	TGTGCCACCAGCAGATCCCAAGGGCGCGGTGGGGCTGACGAGCAGTACTTC
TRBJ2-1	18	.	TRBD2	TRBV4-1	CASSQAGLAGGGYNEQFF	TGCGCCAGCAGCCAGGCGGGACTAGCGGGAGGGGGCTACAATGAGCAGTTCTTC
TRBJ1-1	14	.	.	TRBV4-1	CASGQHRLNTEAFF	TGCGCCAGCGGCCAACACAGGTTGAACACTGAAGCTTTCTTT
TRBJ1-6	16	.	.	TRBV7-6	CASSIGEGLGNSPLHF	TGTGCCAGCAGCATAGGGGAAGGCCTGGGTAATTCACCCCTCCACTTT
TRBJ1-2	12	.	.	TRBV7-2	CASSLLDYGYTF	TGTGCCAGCAGCTTATTGGACTATGGCTACACCTTC
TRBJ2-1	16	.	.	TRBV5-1	CASSLGAGPSYNEQFF	TGCGCCAGCAGCTTGGGTGCAGGGCCTTCCTACAATGAGCAGTTCTTC
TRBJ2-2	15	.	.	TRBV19	CASSQTELNTGELFF	TGTGCCAGTAGCCAGACAGAACTGAACACCGGGGAGCTGTTTTTT
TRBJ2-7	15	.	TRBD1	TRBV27	CASSRWTGAAYEQYF	TGTGCCAGCAGTCGCTGGACAGGGGCGGCCTACGAGCAGTACTTC